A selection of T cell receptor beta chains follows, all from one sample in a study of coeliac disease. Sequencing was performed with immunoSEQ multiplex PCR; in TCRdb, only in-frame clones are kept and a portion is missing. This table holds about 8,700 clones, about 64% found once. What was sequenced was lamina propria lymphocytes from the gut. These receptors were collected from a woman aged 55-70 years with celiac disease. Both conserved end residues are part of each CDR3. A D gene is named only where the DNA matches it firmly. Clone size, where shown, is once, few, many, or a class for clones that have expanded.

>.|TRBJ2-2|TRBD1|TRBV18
TGTGCCAGCTCACCGCGACAGGGGCAGGCCGGGGAGCTGTTTTTT
CASSPRQGQAGELFF
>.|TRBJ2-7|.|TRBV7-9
TGTGCCAGCAGCTTAGCTTCGGGTCTTCCATACTTC
CASSLASGLPYF
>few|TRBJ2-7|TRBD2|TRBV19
TGTGCCAGTGGCTGGCGGGGGGGCCTGAACGAGCAGTACTTC
CASGWRGGLNEQYF
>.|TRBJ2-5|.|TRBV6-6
TGTGCCAGCAGTTACGGGGGGTTTGAGACCCAGTACTTC
CASSYGGFETQYF
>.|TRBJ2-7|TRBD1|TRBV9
TGTGCCAGCAGCGAATCGGGGACAGGGGTATGGGAGCAGTACTTC
CASSESGTGVWEQYF
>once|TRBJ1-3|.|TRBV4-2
TGTGCCAGCAGCCAAGTGTCAGGGCTAACTGGAAACACCATATATTTT
CASSQVSGLTGNTIYF
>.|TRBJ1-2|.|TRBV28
TGTGCCAGCAGGCTGCCCCGGGAACAATCCAACTATGGCTACACCTTC
CASRLPREQSNYGYTF
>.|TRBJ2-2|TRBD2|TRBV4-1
TGCGCCAGCAGCCAAGATTGGCTAGCGGGGGGACCCACCGGGGAGCTGTTTTTT
CASSQDWLAGGPTGELFF
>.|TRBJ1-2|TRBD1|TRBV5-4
TGTGCCAGCAGCTGGGCCCAGGGGGCGGGGGGCTACACCTTC
CASSWAQGAGGYTF
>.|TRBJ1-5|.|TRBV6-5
TGTGCCAGCAGTGACAAGACCACGGCCCAGCATTTT
CASSDKTTAQHF
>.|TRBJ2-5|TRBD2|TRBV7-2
TGTGCCAGCAGCCCCACTAGCGGGGGCCCCCAAGAGACCCAGTACTTC
CASSPTSGGPQETQYF
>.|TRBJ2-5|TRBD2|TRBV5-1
TGCGCCAGCAGCTTGGTAACTAGCGGCAGGGAGACCCAGTACTTC
CASSLVTSGRETQYF
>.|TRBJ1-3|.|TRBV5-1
TGCGCCAGCAGCCCGGATGCCGGGGGAAACACCATATATTTT
CASSPDAGGNTIYF
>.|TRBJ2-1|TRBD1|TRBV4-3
TGCGCCAGCAGCCCTGTGGGACAGGGTAATGAGCAGTTCTTC
CASSPVGQGNEQFF
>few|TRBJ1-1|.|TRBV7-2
TGTGCCAGCAGCTTAGGCCGGGATGAAGCTTTCTTT
CASSLGRDEAFF
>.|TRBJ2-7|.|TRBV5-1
TGCGCCAGCAGCTTTGGGGCCTCCTACGAGCAGTACTTC
CASSFGASYEQYF
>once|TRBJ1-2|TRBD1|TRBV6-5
TGTGCCAGCAGCCCTCAGACAGGGGGCTACGGCTACACCTTC
CASSPQTGGYGYTF
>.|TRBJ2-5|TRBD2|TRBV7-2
TGTGCCAGCAGCCCCCCAGGCGGGGGTCACCAAGAGACCCAGTACTTC
CASSPPGGGHQETQYF
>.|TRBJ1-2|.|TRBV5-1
TGCGCCAGCAGCCCCCGGGGAGGGGGGCAGGGCGGCTACACCTTC
CASSPRGGGQGGYTF
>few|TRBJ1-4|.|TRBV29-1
TGCAGCGCTGGCGGCTTTGCTAATGAAAAACTGTTTTTT
CSAGGFANEKLFF
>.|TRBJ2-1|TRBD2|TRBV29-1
TGCAGCGCTCTACGGGGGGGCGGCTACAATGAGCAGTTCTTC
CSALRGGGYNEQFF
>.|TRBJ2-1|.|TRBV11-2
TGTGCGTCACTATCCGGTAATGAGCAGTTCTTC
CASLSGNEQFF
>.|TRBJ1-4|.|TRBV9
TGTGCCAGCAGCTCCACCACTGCAACTAATGAAAAACTGTTTTTT
CASSSTTATNEKLFF
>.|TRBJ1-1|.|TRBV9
TGTGCCAGCAGCGTACGATTGGAGACTGAAGCTTTCTTT
CASSVRLETEAFF
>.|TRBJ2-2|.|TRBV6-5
TGTGCCAGCAGCCCAGGGGCAGGCACCGGGGAGCTGTTTTTT
CASSPGAGTGELFF
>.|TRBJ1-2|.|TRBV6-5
TGTGCCAGCACCCAGGATCTAAACTATGGCTACACCTTC
CASTQDLNYGYTF
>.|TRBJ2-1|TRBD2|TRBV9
TGTGCCAGCAGCGTGCGGGAGAAGACTTACAATGAGCAGTTCTTC
CASSVREKTYNEQFF
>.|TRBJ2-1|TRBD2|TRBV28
TGTGCCAGCAGAAGCCCCGGGGGGGCTGAGGACCAGCAGGGCAATGAGCAGTTCTTC
CASRSPGGAEDQQGNEQFF
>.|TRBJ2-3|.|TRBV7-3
TGTGCCAGCAGCTCCACAGGGGGGGTTACAGATACGCAGTATTTT
CASSSTGGVTDTQYF
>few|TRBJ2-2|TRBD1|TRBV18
TGTGCCAGCTCACCAACCGGGACAGGAGATAACACCGGGGAGCTGTTTTTT
CASSPTGTGDNTGELFF
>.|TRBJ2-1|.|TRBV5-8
TGTGCCAGCAGCTTGGCGACCGGAGGGGCAGACTACAATGAGCAGTTCTTC
CASSLATGGADYNEQFF